What follows describes a single TCR beta chain. The table came from immunoSEQ multiplex PCR; TCRdb's copy has only in-frame clones and leaves some out. This table has fewer than 450,000 clones, 80% to 90% appearing once. Seattle researchers signed up patients amid active infection and tracked them longitudinally. This sample was taken from a study of blood T cell repertoires in COVID-19. In germline, CDR1 is SGHVS, CDR2 FQNEAQ. V trimming: 3 bases; J trimming: 3 bases; junction bases outside the gene matches: 4. The CDR3 contains 15 residues. The sample comprised peripheral blood. The chain links TRBV7-8 to TRBJ2-1; 8 positions match TRBD1. The TCR originated in a woman aged 45-65 years with COVID-19, enrolled during active disease. The CDR3 reads CASSFGQGLYNEQFF. Here the CDR3 DNA reads TGTGCCAGCAGCTTCGGACAGGGTCTCTACAATGAGCAGTTCTTC. Looking up the rest from reference TRBV7-8 and TRBJ2-1 gives the full variable domain: GAGVSQSPRYKVAKRGQDVALRCDPISGHVSLFWYQQALGQGPEFLTYFQNEAQLDKSGLPSDRFFAERPEGSVSTLKIQRTQQEDSAVYLCASSFGQGLYNEQFFGPGTRLTVL.